These T cell receptor beta chains were read from a single sample in a study of T-cell memory formation after mild COVID-19. TCRdb re-analysed the 5' RACE reads in MiXCR, keeping a single row per CDR3 protein. Among more than 35,000 distinct CDR3 sequences listed, approximately 6.5% were seen once. The sample was PBMCs or a T cell subset sorted from them (not recorded which). The origin of the receptors is an adult who had mild COVID-19 (a few samples of this study predate the infection). Cell type and time point are not known. Each CDR3 is given with its conserved first and last residue. D genes are given only for firm matches. Expanded clones get a size class; other rows say once, few or many, or leave the size out.

v_gene	abundance	d_gene	len	j_gene	CDR3nt	CDR3aa
TRBV23-1	many	TRBD1	18	TRBJ2-1	TGCGCCAGCAGTCACCCCGACAGGGCGCCGAGCTCCTACAATGAGCAGTTCTTC	CASSHPDRAPSSYNEQFF
TRBV24-1	few	TRBD2	15	TRBJ2-5	TGTGCCACGGGGACTAGCGGGAAGTTCGGAGAGACCCAGTACTTC	CATGTSGKFGETQYF
TRBV14	few	-	13	TRBJ1-2	TGTGCCAGCAGCCAATATCGCAGAAATGGCTACACCTTC	CASSQYRRNGYTF
TRBV2	few	-	14	TRBJ1-5	TGTGCCAGCAGTGTATTCGGGGTTAATCAGCCCCAGCATTTT	CASSVFGVNQPQHF
TRBV5-1	-	-	14	TRBJ2-5	TGCGCCAGCAGCTTGGGGGGCGCTCAAGAGACCCAGTACTTC	CASSLGGAQETQYF
TRBV5-4	-	-	13	TRBJ2-1	TGTGCCAGCAGTTCTCAGGGGAGCAATGAGCAGTTCTTC	CASSSQGSNEQFF
TRBV2	-	TRBD2	12	TRBJ2-7	TGTGCCAGCGGGCGGGAGTTGTACGAGCAGTACTTC	CASGRELYEQYF
TRBV2	-	-	17	TRBJ1-3	TGTGCCAGCAGTTATGACGCCAAGTTAGAGCCTGGAAACACCATATATTTT	CASSYDAKLEPGNTIYF
TRBV12-3/TRBV12-4	many	-	13	TRBJ2-1	TGTGCCAGCAGTAAGAGACGGACCAATGAGCAGTTCTTC	CASSKRRTNEQFF
TRBV12-3/TRBV12-4	many	-	12	TRBJ2-6	TGTGCCAGCAGTCCCGGGGCCAACGTCCTGACTTTC	CASSPGANVLTF
TRBV5-1	many	-	14	TRBJ2-5	TGCGCCAGCAGCCTTTCGAGGGGGGAAGAGACCCAGTACTTC	CASSLSRGEETQYF
TRBV6-2/TRBV6-3	-	TRBD1	14	TRBJ1-2	TGTGCCAGCAGAACTACAGGGGAGAGCTATGGCTACACCTTC	CASRTTGESYGYTF
TRBV4-2	many	TRBD1	16	TRBJ2-5	TGTGCCAGCAGCCAAGACCTCGGACAGGCGGAAGAGACCCAGTACTTC	CASSQDLGQAEETQYF
TRBV29-1	few	-	13	TRBJ2-7	TGCAGCGTTGTTTCACGGAAGGGACACGAGCAGTACTTC	CSVVSRKGHEQYF
TRBV5-4	-	TRBD1	20	TRBJ1-2	TGTGCCAGCATGATTTCTTCTGGAGGGAAGGGGGCCGTTCGGTTCTATGGCTACACCTTC	CASMISSGGKGAVRFYGYTF
TRBV7-2	-	TRBD2	17	TRBJ2-7	TGTGCCAGCAGCTCCTCCGCCGGGACTAGCGGGACCTACGAGCAGTACTTC	CASSSSAGTSGTYEQYF